The 15 T cell receptor beta chains below come from one sample, sequenced in a study of CD8 T cells in ankylosing spondylitis. TCRdb itself ran the 5' RACE reads through MiXCR, one entry per CDR3 protein. Among 210,000 or so distinct CDR3 sequences listed, roughly 24% were seen once. The sequenced sample consisted of blood, either unsorted or a sorted T cell fraction (not recorded which). These receptors originate from a male donor with ankylosing spondylitis or in good health (not recorded which).

The CDR3 region has the DNA TGTGCCATCAGCCCCGGACGCGATCAGGCCGGGGAGCTGTTTTTT. It codes for CAISPGRDQAGELFF. This chain joins TRBV10-3 and TRBJ2-2; D remains ambiguous. The germline CDR1 and CDR2 sequences are ENHRY and SYGVKD. Trimming cost V 6 bases and J 6 bases, with 17 bases left between them. This CDR3 spans 15 amino acids.

This clonotype has a count of ten or more. This chain links TRBV7-8 with TRBJ2-3, with 8 bases matching TRBD2. Trimming cost V 1 base and J 3 bases; bases outside gene matches: 3. The CDR3 totals 15 residues. Germline CDR1 SGHVS, CDR2 FQNEAQ. The CDR3 loop is CASSLDGTSTDTQYF. The CDR3 DNA is TGTGCCAGCAGCTTAGATGGGACTAGTACAGATACGCAGTATTTT.

This clonotype showed up many times. The chain is built from TRBV5-6 and TRBJ2-5; TRBD1 agrees at 7 bases. J gave up 5 bases and V 2 bases, and 3 bases lay outside the gene matches. The CDR3 is made up of 13 amino acids. Germline CDR1 SGHDT, CDR2 YYEEEE. The CDR3 DNA reads TGTGCCAGCAGCTTTGGGACAGAGGAGACCCAGTACTTC. The encoded protein is CASSFGTEETQYF.

This clonotype was picked up many times. In DNA, the CDR3 is TGCGCCAGCAGCCCAGGAGGATTAACTAATGAAAAACTGTTTTTT. Residues: CASSPGGLTNEKLFF. The chain employs TRBV5-1 and TRBJ1-4, with unresolved D. The germline V gene encodes CDR1 SGHRS and CDR2 YFSETQ. The CDR3 covers 15 residues. The ends were cut back, 4 bases at V and 1 base at J, with 11 bases in the middle.

This clonotype turned up a few times. This sequence may be a read error, since a much larger clone differs from it by one base. The chain links TRBV6-5 to TRBJ2-7; D is ambiguous. CDR3 size: 12 residues. Germline V gives CDR1 MNHEY, CDR2 SVGAGI. The germline V and J ends were trimmed by 5 bases and 3 bases, with 8 bases remaining between them. Written as DNA, the CDR3 is TGTGCCAGCAGTGGGGTGGGCTACGAGCAGTACTTC. This sequence encodes CASSGVGYEQYF.

This clonotype has a count of ten or more. The chain combines TRBV10-3 with TRBJ2-7; D is uncertain. Trimming took off 6 bases at V and 3 bases at J, with 15 bases between the two ends. The germline V gene has CDR1 ENHRY and CDR2 SYGVKD. There are 14 residues in the CDR3. In nucleotides, the CDR3 is TGTGCCATCAGCGCAGCCAAACCAAACTACGAGCAGTACTTC. Amino acids: CAISAAKPNYEQYF.

This clonotype was counted only a few times. The genes are TRBV18 and TRBJ1-6; perhaps TRBD1 as D (6 bases). CDR1 and CDR2 from the germline V gene are KGHSH and LQKENI. The V gene lost 3 bases and the J gene lost 5 bases, with 14 bases spanning the gap. The CDR3 is 16 amino acids. The DNA of the CDR3 is TGTGCCAGCTCACCCACTGCGGACAGTAATAATTCACCCCTCCACTTT. Amino acids: CASSPTADSNNSPLHF.

This clonotype was observed many times. The chain combines TRBV29-1 with TRBJ2-5; a possible D gene is TRBD2 (6 bases). The CDR3 is made up of 13 amino acids. With 6 bases removed from V and 0 bases from J, the gap between germline ends came to 11 bases. CDR1 SQVTM and CDR2 ANQGSEA come from the germline V gene. CDR3 nucleotides: TGCAGCGTCACCGGGGGACACCAAGAGACCCAGTACTTC. It yields the protein CSVTGGHQETQYF.

In its sample, this clonotype was seen many times. V usage is TRBV20-1 and J usage is TRBJ2-5; 8 bases fit TRBD2. The V gene end was trimmed by 3 bases and the J gene end by 3 bases; junction bases not matched to a gene: 9. This CDR3 comprises 15 residues. CDR1 is DFQATT and CDR2 is SNEGSKA in the germline V gene (reference sequence). The CDR3 nucleotides read TGCAGTGCTAGTATGATCGGGAGGGCCGAAGAGACCCAGTACTTC. It encodes CSASMIGRAEETQYF.

This clonotype was counted between two and nine times. The chain uses TRBV6-5 and TRBJ2-7; possible D gene TRBD2, 6 bases. Looked up from germline, CDR1 is MNHEY and CDR2 is SVGAGI. V shed 0 bases and J shed 2 bases, with 14 bases lying between them. The CDR3 runs 16 residues. The DNA for the CDR3 is TGTGCCAGCAGTTACTCGACCGGGGGTTTAACCTACGAGCAGTACTTC. As protein: CASSYSTGGLTYEQYF.

There are many counts of this clonotype. The V gene is TRBV20-1, the J gene TRBJ2-7; 7 positions agree with TRBD1. Germline trimming cut 6 bases from V and 7 bases from J; bases unmatched to any gene: 9. This CDR3 has 12 residues. The V gene's germline CDR1 is DFQATT and CDR2 SNEGSKA (reference sequence). The CDR3 nucleotides are TGCAGTGCAAACCGAGGGGACAGTGAGCAGTACTTC. Translating gives CSANRGDSEQYF.

This clonotype was observed a handful of times. The V gene is TRBV6-5, the J gene TRBJ2-1; 14 positions agree with TRBD2. Germline-derived CDR1 and CDR2 are MNHEY and SVGAGI. The CDR3 length is 18 residues. Trimming cost V 0 bases and J 4 bases; bases outside gene matches: 5. CDR3: CASSYSGTSGRDYNEQFF. The CDR3, as DNA: TGTGCCAGCAGTTACTCCGGGACTAGCGGGAGAGATTACAATGAGCAGTTCTTC.

This clonotype has a handful of counts. CDR3 residues: CASSYQGMGLGYTF. CDR3 sequence (DNA): TGTGCCAGCAGTTACCAGGGAATGGGCCTTGGCTACACCTTC. The V gene is TRBV6-5, the J gene TRBJ1-2, with TRBD1 as a possible D gene (5 bases). The germline V gene encodes CDR1 MNHEY and CDR2 SVGAGI. The length of the CDR3 is 14 residues. Trimming stripped 2 bases from V and 7 bases from J, with 14 bases between.

The chain links TRBV20-1 to TRBJ2-2; perhaps TRBD2 as D (6 bases). This CDR3 region has 14 residues. The germline V and J ends were trimmed by 3 bases and 4 bases, with 12 bases remaining between them. Germline CDR1 DFQATT, CDR2 SNEGSKA (reference sequence). This chain's CDR3 is CSASIGSVTGELFF. The CDR3, as DNA: TGCAGTGCTAGTATCGGGAGCGTCACCGGGGAGCTGTTTTTT.

This clonotype came up many times. The gene calls are TRBV5-1 and TRBJ2-1; tentative D call: TRBD1 (5 bases). V was cut by 0 bases and J by 6 bases, with 7 bases left in between. The CDR3 contains 13 residues. Looked up from germline, CDR1 is SGHRS and CDR2 is YFSETQ. The CDR3 sequence: CASSLGQPNEQFF. The CDR3 nucleotides read TGCGCCAGCAGCTTGGGACAGCCCAATGAGCAGTTCTTC.